Each of the 21 T cell receptor beta chains below was sequenced from the same sample in a study of cytomegalovirus exposure and HLA in healthy donors. Primers: 60 Vbeta forward and 13 Jbeta reverse. Produced via immunoSEQ multiplex PCR; TCRdb's table is partial and in-frame only. The sample has approximately 290,000 clones, around 80% seen once. The source material was PBMCs. The receptors shown here come from a girl aged 2 to 10 in good health and CMV-seronegative.

The rearrangement uses TRBV7-9 and TRBJ2-7; the match to TRBD2 covers 11 bases. The CDR3 runs 16 residues. CDR1 SEHNR and CDR2 FQNEAQ come from the germline V gene (reference sequence). J gave up 3 bases and V 1 base, and 5 bases lay outside the gene matches. The CDR3 coding sequence is TGTGCCAGCAGCTTAGGTCTAGCGGGGGGAGTCTACGAGCAGTACTTC. Translated: CASSLGLAGGVYEQYF.

V and J are TRBV4-1 and TRBJ1-6; a weak D match, TRBD1 (6 bases). The germline V and J ends were trimmed by 4 bases and 14 bases, with 21 bases remaining between them. This CDR3 is built from 15 residues. CDR1 is MGHRA, CDR2 YSYEKL, per germline. In DNA form, the CDR3 reads TGCGCCAGCAGCCGTTATATCAGGAGAAGGGGGTCCCTCCACTTT. Its translation is CASSRYIRRRGSLHF.

This sequence joins TRBV19 and TRBJ2-7, with 10 bases matching TRBD2. Losses at the gene ends were 5 bases for V and 5 bases for J; bases not matched to a gene: 9. Germline V gene data show CDR1 as LNHDA and CDR2 as SQIVND (reference sequence). CDR3 length: 15 amino acids. CDR3 sequence: CASSPSRLAGHEQYF. CDR3 bases: TGTGCCAGTAGTCCCTCTCGACTAGCGGGCCACGAGCAGTACTTC.

The chain is built from TRBV5-1 and TRBJ1-2; the match to TRBD1 covers 10 bases. This CDR3 contains 14 residues. In germline, CDR1 is SGHRS, CDR2 YFSETQ. J was trimmed by 8 bases and V by 4 bases; bases with no gene match: 8. The CDR3 bases are TGCGCCAGCAGCCCAGACAGGGGGCTTAGGGGCTACACCTTC. Protein sequence: CASSPDRGLRGYTF.

The chain couples TRBV7-9 to TRBJ1-2; 7 nucleotides align to TRBD1. CDR3 length: 17 amino acids. V shed 1 base and J 8 bases; nucleotides not matched to a gene: 16. From germline, CDR1 is SEHNR and CDR2 FQNEAQ (reference sequence). The CDR3 region is CASSLDFRGQLREGYTF. The DNA of the CDR3 is TGTGCCAGCAGCTTAGACTTCCGGGGACAGCTGCGAGAGGGCTACACCTTC.

J is TRBJ1-5 and V is TRBV6-4, with a possible D match to TRBD1 (5 bases). Trimming removed 3 bases from V and 7 bases from J, with 13 bases in between. This CDR3 has 14 amino acids. Germline V gives CDR1 MRHNA, CDR2 SNTAGT. The CDR3 nucleotides are TGTGCCAGCAGTGAGGGGGGAGAGGGGCAGCCCCAGCATTTT. Protein: CASSEGGEGQPQHF.

This clone was seen a few times. The chain is built from TRBV6-1 and TRBJ2-6; the D gene is possibly TRBD2 (5 bases). This CDR3 is 18 amino acids long. From germline, CDR1 is MNHNS and CDR2 SASEGT. V gave up 0 bases and J gave up 0 bases, with 12 bases separating them. CDR3 coding DNA: TGTGCCAGCAGTGAAGCGTGGGGAGCCCCCTCTGGGGCCAACGTCCTGACTTTC. Protein sequence: CASSEAWGAPSGANVLTF.

V usage is TRBV6-6 and J usage is TRBJ2-7, with 8 bases matching TRBD1. CDR3 length: 15 residues. The V gene end was trimmed by 6 bases and the J gene end by 2 bases; junction bases not matched to a gene: 9. Germline values: CDR1 MNHNY, CDR2 SVGAGI (reference sequence). The CDR3 DNA sequence: TGTGCCAGCAGCCCTGGACAGGGCATTACCTACGAGCAGTACTTC. This codes for CASSPGQGITYEQYF.

The V call is TRBV9, the J call TRBJ2-2, with D uncertain. The V gene lost 0 bases and the J gene lost 2 bases, with 5 bases spanning the gap. Germline V gene sequence: CDR1 SGDLS, CDR2 YYNGEE. CDR3 length: 14 residues. CDR3 protein: CASSVVLNTGELFF. CDR3 coding DNA: TGTGCCAGCAGCGTAGTTCTTAACACCGGGGAGCTGTTTTTT.

This clone has just one count. The chain links TRBV29-1 to TRBJ2-7; unclear D gene. The CDR3 extends over 13 amino acids. Trimming cost V 4 bases and J 1 base, with 11 bases left between them. Per the germline V gene, CDR1 is SQVTM and CDR2 is ANQGSEA. CDR3 sequence: CSVGAGISYEQYF. CDR3 DNA sequence: TGCAGCGTTGGGGCAGGCATATCCTACGAGCAGTACTTC.

The table lists this clone with a few counts. The gene calls are TRBV28 and TRBJ2-7; D possibly corresponds to TRBD2 (5 bases). From germline, CDR1 is MDHEN and CDR2 SYDVKM. The length of the CDR3 is 14 residues. The V gene lost 4 bases and the J gene lost 2 bases, with 12 bases spanning the gap. CDR3 amino acids: CASSYEGRPYEQYF. The CDR3 region has the DNA TGTGCCAGCAGTTACGAGGGAAGGCCCTACGAGCAGTACTTC.

V gene TRBV4-1 combines with J gene TRBJ2-3; TRBD2 is a possible D gene (6 bases). This CDR3 has 16 amino acids. Germline lookup yields CDR1 MGHRA and CDR2 YSYEKL. V was clipped by 0 bases and J by 1 base, with 11 bases between them. The CDR3 loop is CASSQERGLCTDTQYF. CDR3 sequence (DNA): TGCGCCAGCAGCCAAGAAAGGGGACTTTGCACAGATACGCAGTATTTT.

In this sample, this clone turned up once. V gene TRBV19 combines with J gene TRBJ2-1; 13 bases map to TRBD2. V dropped 5 bases and J dropped 1; count of bases not matched to a gene: 5. Germline-derived CDR1 and CDR2 are LNHDA and SQIVND (reference sequence). This CDR3 region has 17 residues. This chain's CDR3 is CASSWTSGSGSYNEQFF. The CDR3 region has the DNA TGTGCCAGTAGTTGGACTAGCGGGAGTGGTTCCTACAATGAGCAGTTCTTC.

This clone was seen only once. The chain couples TRBV10-1 to TRBJ2-1, with D possibly being TRBD1 (5 bases). V shed 11 bases and J shed 10 bases, with 24 bases lying between them. This CDR3 has 14 amino acids. The germline V gene has CDR1 WNHNN and CDR2 SYGVQD (reference sequence). This CDR3 is CASLTTGGVNEQFF. Written as DNA, the CDR3 is TGCGCCTCACTAACCACAGGTGGGGTAAACGAGCAGTTCTTC.

The V and J genes are TRBV19 and TRBJ1-2; 7 positions agree with TRBD1. Germline assignment: CDR1 LNHDA and CDR2 SQIVND (reference sequence). CDR3 length equals 16 residues. J gave up 1 base and V 2 bases, and 7 bases lay outside the gene matches. The CDR3 protein is CASSILGGRSNYGYTF. CDR3 bases: TGTGCCAGTAGTATATTAGGGGGCCGGAGTAACTATGGCTACACCTTC.

This chain connects TRBV5-6 to TRBJ1-1; possible D gene TRBD1, 6 bases. V was trimmed by 4 bases and J by 7 bases, leaving 17 bases between them. This CDR3 contains 14 residues. In germline, CDR1 is SGHDT, CDR2 YYEEEE. CDR3 coding DNA: TGTGCCAGCAGCCAGAATCCAGGGGCGCTTGAAGCTTTCTTT. Translating it yields CASSQNPGALEAFF.

This clone turned up a few times. The chain combines TRBV5-4 with TRBJ2-5; a weak D match, TRBD1 (6 bases). The DNA end lines up better with TRBJ2-7; the J call may be wrong. CDR1 and CDR2 from the germline V gene are SGHNT and YYREEE (reference sequence). CDR3 length: 15 residues. CDR3 residues: CASSRIRDISYEQYF. In DNA, the CDR3 is TGTGCCAGCAGCCGGATCCGGGACATTTCCTACGAGCAGTACTTC.

V and J are TRBV27 and TRBJ2-3; D remains ambiguous. From germline, CDR1 is MNHEY and CDR2 SMNVEV (reference sequence). This CDR3 contains 13 residues. Trimming took off 1 base at V and 5 bases at J, with 7 bases between the two ends. The CDR3 coding sequence is TGTGCCAGCAGTTTATTCCTAGGAGATACGCAGTATTTT. This codes for CASSLFLGDTQYF.

For the CDR3, the DNA is TGTGCCAGCAGTCCAGCGGGAGCGCGCACAGATACGCAGTATTTT. Translation: CASSPAGARTDTQYF. The rearrangement links TRBV28 to TRBJ2-3; 8 nucleotides line up with TRBD2. The CDR3 has 15 residues. V was clipped by 5 bases and J by 1 base; unmatched bases: 5. CDR1 MDHEN and CDR2 SYDVKM come from the germline V gene. Complete variable domain (other parts from reference TRBV28 and TRBJ2-3): DVKVTQSSRYLVKRTGEKVFLECVQDMDHENMFWYRQDPGLGLRLIYFSYDVKMKEKGDIPEGYSVSREKKERFSLILESASTNQTSMYLCASSPAGARTDTQYFGPGTRLTVL.

The rearrangement links TRBV27 to TRBJ2-7; no clear D. Trimming removed 3 bases at V and 3 bases at J, with 15 bases between. CDR1 MNHEY and CDR2 SMNVEV come from the germline V gene (reference sequence). The CDR3 length is 15 residues. CDR3 nucleotide sequence: TGTGCCAGCAGTTTCTCTGGCTTGTCCAACTACGAGCAGTACTTC. Its translation: CASSFSGLSNYEQYF.

This chain uses TRBV28 with TRBJ2-7; 11 positions match TRBD1. J was trimmed by 6 bases and V by 3 bases; bases with no gene match: 10. The CDR3 sequence is 16 residues long. Germline V CDR1 and CDR2: MDHEN, SYDVKM. CDR3 sequence reads: CASSFVDRGLHGEQYF. The CDR3 DNA is TGTGCCAGCAGTTTCGTGGACAGGGGGCTTCACGGCGAGCAGTACTTC.